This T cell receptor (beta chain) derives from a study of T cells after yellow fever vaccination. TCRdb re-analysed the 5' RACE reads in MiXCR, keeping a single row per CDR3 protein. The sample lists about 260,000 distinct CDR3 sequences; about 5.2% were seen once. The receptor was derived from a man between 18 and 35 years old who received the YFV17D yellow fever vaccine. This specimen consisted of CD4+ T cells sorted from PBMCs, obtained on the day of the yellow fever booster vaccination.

CDR3 nucleotides: TGCGCCAGCACCTCGGGACTAGAGTCGTCGGAGACCCAGTACTTC. It encodes CASTSGLESSETQYF. The chain employs TRBV5-1 and TRBJ2-5; 8 bases agree with TRBD2. V dropped 6 bases and J dropped 5; count of bases not matched to a gene: 12. The CDR3 contains 15 residues. Germline-derived CDR1 and CDR2 are SGHRS and YFSETQ.